One T cell receptor (beta chain) is described in this entry. From germline, CDR1 is MNHEY and CDR2 SVGAGI. V was pared by 0 bases and J by 4 bases, with 9 bases between. The CDR3 runs to 14 residues. These data belong to a study of shared clonotypes between healthy human individuals. This table comes from immunoSEQ multiplex PCR, and its TCRdb copy is limited to in-frame clones, with some not included. The table includes about 1.1 million clones, around three quarters detected once. This clonotype was sampled from a man between 18 and 35 years old in good health. Some clones in this sample may be carry-over from other donors' samples. J is TRBJ1-1 and V is TRBV6-5; D remains ambiguous. The sample taken for sequencing was memory CD4+ T cells from PBMCs. Stated subset: CD45RA-negative fraction. CDR3 in DNA: TGTGCCAGCAGTTACTCTGCCCAGACCACTGAAGCTTTCTTT. It encodes CASSYSAQTTEAFF.